Presented here are 13 T cell receptor beta chains from one specimen sequenced in a study of cytomegalovirus exposure and HLA in healthy donors. Amplification used 60 Vbeta primers and 13 Jbeta primers. Repertoires were generated with immunoSEQ multiplex PCR, while TCRdb's copy carries only in-frame clones and drops some. The table has 100,000 to 120,000 clones, over 75% seen once. The material sequenced was PBMCs. Receptor source: a woman in her thirties in good health and CMV-seropositive.

The genes are TRBV18 and TRBJ2-1; 9 nucleotides match TRBD1. V lost 3 bases, J lost 3 bases, and 3 bases stayed unmatched. This CDR3 is 15 amino acids long. Looked up from germline, CDR1 is KGHSH and CDR2 is LQKENI. The CDR3 DNA follows: TGTGCCAGCTCACCGGGACAGGGTTTCTACAATGAGCAGTTCTTC. Its translation: CASSPGQGFYNEQFF.

This chain joins TRBV5-6 and TRBJ1-5, with D hard to call. The germline CDR1 and CDR2 sequences are SGHDT and YYEEEE. The CDR3 is made up of 17 amino acids. The germline V and J ends were trimmed by 1 base and 0 bases, with 14 bases remaining between them. The CDR3 region is CASSLSWGGISNQPQHF. CDR3 in DNA: TGTGCCAGCAGCTTGTCATGGGGAGGTATTAGCAATCAGCCCCAGCATTTT.

The chain has TRBV19 and TRBJ1-5; D uncertain. Germline V gives CDR1 LNHDA, CDR2 SQIVND (reference sequence). Trimming left V 3 bases short and J 3 bases short, with 12 bases between. The CDR3 runs to 15 residues. The CDR3: CASSIGRQDNQPQHF. In DNA, the CDR3 is TGTGCCAGTAGTATCGGCAGGCAGGACAATCAGCCCCAGCATTTT.

J is TRBJ2-1 and V is TRBV7-3, with TRBD2 matching over 15 bases. This CDR3 is 16 amino acids long. V gave up 5 bases and J gave up 6 bases; unmatched junction bases: 5. The germline V gene has CDR1 SGHTA and CDR2 FQGTGA. In nucleotides, the CDR3 is TGTGCCAGCAGCCCTCCGGGACTAGCGGGAGGCAATGAGCAGTTCTTC. Its protein product is CASSPPGLAGGNEQFF.

The CDR3 region has the DNA TGCGCCAGCAGCAACGGACAGTCGGTCTATGGCTACACCTTC. Translating gives CASSNGQSVYGYTF. The chain links TRBV5-1 to TRBJ1-2; TRBD1 is a possible D gene (6 bases). The V gene lost 4 bases and the J gene lost 4 bases, with 14 bases spanning the gap. The CDR3 extends over 14 amino acids. The germline V gene has CDR1 SGHRS and CDR2 YFSETQ.

The chain is built from TRBV4-1 and TRBJ2-2; maybe TRBD2 (6 bases). V was cut by 3 bases and J by 5 bases, with 13 bases left in between. Per the germline V gene, CDR1 is MGHRA and CDR2 is YSYEKL. CDR3 length: 15 residues. DNA for the CDR3: TGCGCCAGCAGCCAGGGACTCTTGGGGACCGGGGAGCTGTTTTTT. As protein: CASSQGLLGTGELFF.

This chain uses TRBV29-1 with TRBJ2-3, with 9 bases aligning to TRBD1. This CDR3 spans 13 amino acids. Trimming at V came to 7 bases and at J to 9 bases, leaving 11 bases not matched to a gene. CDR1 and CDR2 (germline): SQVTM, ANQGSEA. The CDR3 spells CSGGPYGTGTQYF. In nucleotides, the CDR3 is TGCAGCGGTGGGCCTTACGGGACAGGGACGCAGTATTTT.

The chain is built from TRBV28 and TRBJ1-1; maybe TRBD1 (6 bases). V was clipped by 5 bases and J by 5 bases, with 21 bases between them. The CDR3 spans 16 residues. The germline V gene has CDR1 MDHEN and CDR2 SYDVKM. The chain's CDR3 is CASSTTREEGGTEAFF. Here the CDR3 DNA reads TGTGCCAGCAGTACCACTCGGGAGGAGGGGGGAACTGAAGCTTTCTTT.

This clone was recorded only once. The CDR3 sequence is CASFRGRAENEQFF. The CDR3 bases are TGTGCCAGCTTCCGCGGGAGGGCCGAAAATGAGCAGTTCTTC. V gene TRBV18 combines with J gene TRBJ2-1; 9 nucleotides agree with TRBD2. In germline, CDR1 is KGHSH, CDR2 LQKENI. This CDR3 has 14 amino acids. The trim removed 7 bases at V and 7 bases at J, leaving 8 bases unmatched. The full variable domain, completed using reference TRBV18 and TRBJ2-1, is NAGVMQNPRHLVRRRGQEARLRCSPMKGHSHVYWYRQLPEEGLKFMVYLQKENIIDESGMPKERFSAEFPKEGPSILRIQQVVRGDSAAYFCASFRGRAENEQFFGPGTRLTVL.

Details on this clone: The sample contains more than one DNA sequence encoding this CDR3. V and J are TRBV6-6 and TRBJ1-3; D not certain. Germline V gene data show CDR1 as MNHNY and CDR2 as SVGAGI (reference sequence). The CDR3 totals 14 residues. V lost 7 bases to trimming and J lost 0 bases, with 10 bases between them. The CDR3 spells CASKAGGSGNTIYF. CDR3 DNA: TGTGCCAGCAAGGCCGGAGGCTCTGGAAACACCATATATTTT.

The rearrangement links TRBV5-1 to TRBJ1-5; TRBD1 agrees at 9 bases. CDR1 and CDR2 from the germline V gene are SGHRS and YFSETQ. Unmatched junction bases numbered 14, after V lost 7 bases and J lost 0 bases. CDR3 size: 18 residues. The CDR3 region has the DNA TGCGCCAGCCGCCAAAAACGGACAGGGGAGGGTAGCAATCAGCCCCAGCATTTT. It yields the protein CASRQKRTGEGSNQPQHF.

The V gene is TRBV7-6, the J gene TRBJ2-7, with 7 bases identical to TRBD2. Trimming took 2 bases from V and 3 from J; bases not matched to a gene: 4. CDR1 and CDR2 from the germline V gene are SGHVS and FNYEAQ. This CDR3 is 14 amino acids long. The CDR3 coding sequence is TGTGCCAGCAGCTTAATACCTAGCGGCTACGAGCAGTACTTC. Amino acid sequence: CASSLIPSGYEQYF.

The chain is built from TRBV30 and TRBJ1-2, with a possible D match to TRBD1 (6 bases). CDR1 and CDR2 (germline): GTSNPN, SVGIG (reference sequence). V lost 0 bases and J 5 bases, leaving 10 bases between the germline ends. The CDR3 has 13 amino acids. DNA of the CDR3: TGTGCCTGGAGTGTAGGGACAAATTATGGCTACACCTTC. Translation gives CAWSVGTNYGYTF.